The sequence of this T cell receptor beta chain was determined in a study of response to subunit inactivated influenza vaccine. CDR1 SNHLY and CDR2 FYNNEI come from the germline V gene. This CDR3 is built from 15 residues. V lost 5 bases to trimming and J lost 2 bases, with 14 bases between them. TCRdb ran MiXCR on the RT-PCR reads and lists one entry per CDR3 protein. The table lists approximately 230,000 distinct CDR3 sequences, 12% of them singletons. J is TRBJ2-3 and V is TRBV2; the D gene is possibly TRBD1 (6 bases). The sequence was obtained from a man in his fifties or sixties who received an inactivated influenza vaccine. The sequencing used non-naive T cells sorted from PBMCs, collected around two weeks before vaccination. CDR3 sequence: CASSKQGRNTDTQYF. Here the CDR3 DNA reads TGTGCCAGCAGTAAACAGGGACGAAACACAGATACGCAGTATTTT.